The rows below give T cell receptor beta chains drawn from one sample of a study of blood T cell repertoires in COVID-19. TCRdb keeps only in-frame clones here, not all; method: immunoSEQ multiplex PCR. The repertoire holds about 170,000 clones, about 80% seen once, with 22% in the top ten. Material for sequencing was peripheral blood. Source of these receptors: an elderly woman with acute or convalescent COVID-19. CDR3s include the opening cysteine and the closing phenylalanine or tryptophan. Fields, in order: J gene, V gene, D gene, clone size, CDR3 protein, CDR3 DNA. The D gene is left open where the match is weak. Part of the rows lack a size; the others show once, few, many or a class for expanded clones.

j_gene: TRBJ1-5; v_gene: TRBV19; d_gene: .; abundance: .; CDR3aa: CASSPRAGRNQPQHF; CDR3nt: TGTGCCAGTAGTCCTCGCGCAGGGAGGAATCAGCCCCAGCATTTT
j_gene: TRBJ1-1; v_gene: TRBV6-5; d_gene: .; abundance: .; CDR3aa: CASNRANTEAFF; CDR3nt: TGTGCCAGCAACAGGGCAAACACTGAAGCTTTCTTT
j_gene: TRBJ2-7; v_gene: TRBV27; d_gene: TRBD1; abundance: .; CDR3aa: CASSLWGQNSYEQYF; CDR3nt: TGTGCCAGCAGTTTATGGGGACAGAATTCCTACGAGCAGTACTTC
j_gene: TRBJ1-5; v_gene: TRBV16; d_gene: .; abundance: .; CDR3aa: CASSLGQINQPQHF; CDR3nt: TGTGCCAGCAGCCTCGGACAGATTAATCAGCCCCAGCATTTT
j_gene: TRBJ2-7; v_gene: TRBV2; d_gene: .; abundance: .; CDR3aa: CASSDVTENYEQYF; CDR3nt: TGTGCCAGCAGTGACGTTACTGAAAACTACGAGCAGTACTTC
j_gene: TRBJ2-1; v_gene: TRBV6-2/TRBV6-3; d_gene: .; abundance: .; CDR3aa: CASSTRVQSYNEQFF; CDR3nt: TGTGCCAGCAGCACTCGGGTACAATCCTACAATGAGCAGTTCTTC
j_gene: TRBJ1-1; v_gene: TRBV5-1; d_gene: TRBD1; abundance: .; CDR3aa: CASSLPQGGANTEAFF; CDR3nt: TGCGCCAGCAGCTTGCCCCAAGGGGGCGCGAACACTGAAGCTTTCTTT
j_gene: TRBJ2-1; v_gene: TRBV2; d_gene: TRBD1; abundance: .; CDR3aa: CASSVAGGGEQFF; CDR3nt: TGTGCCAGCAGTGTGGCAGGGGGCGGTGAGCAGTTCTTC
j_gene: TRBJ1-1; v_gene: TRBV4-1; d_gene: TRBD1; abundance: .; CDR3aa: CASSRQGQMNTEAFF; CDR3nt: TGCGCCAGCAGCCGACAGGGGCAGATGAACACTGAAGCTTTCTTT
j_gene: TRBJ2-1; v_gene: TRBV5-1; d_gene: TRBD2; abundance: once; CDR3aa: CASSSQSGSNNEQFF; CDR3nt: TGCGCCAGCAGCTCCCAGAGCGGGAGTAACAATGAGCAGTTCTTC
j_gene: TRBJ2-2; v_gene: TRBV12-5; d_gene: .; abundance: .; CDR3aa: CASGSVRYDTGELFF; CDR3nt: TGTGCTAGTGGCTCCGTGAGATACGACACCGGGGAGCTGTTTTTT
j_gene: TRBJ1-1; v_gene: TRBV5-1; d_gene: .; abundance: .; CDR3aa: CASSASQGTGNTEAFF; CDR3nt: TGCGCCAGCAGCGCATCACAGGGAACGGGGAACACTGAAGCTTTCTTT
j_gene: TRBJ2-3; v_gene: TRBV7-2; d_gene: TRBD2; abundance: .; CDR3aa: CASSLVTSGRATDTQYF; CDR3nt: TGTGCCAGCAGCTTAGTGACTAGCGGGAGAGCTACAGATACGCAGTATTTT
j_gene: TRBJ1-2; v_gene: TRBV6-5; d_gene: TRBD1; abundance: few; CDR3aa: CASSNHGQGKHGYTF; CDR3nt: TGTGCCAGCAGTAACCATGGACAGGGGAAACATGGCTACACCTTC
j_gene: TRBJ2-6; v_gene: TRBV30; d_gene: TRBD1; abundance: .; CDR3aa: CAWSQGAGANVLTF; CDR3nt: TGTGCCTGGTCACAGGGGGCTGGGGCCAACGTCCTGACTTTC